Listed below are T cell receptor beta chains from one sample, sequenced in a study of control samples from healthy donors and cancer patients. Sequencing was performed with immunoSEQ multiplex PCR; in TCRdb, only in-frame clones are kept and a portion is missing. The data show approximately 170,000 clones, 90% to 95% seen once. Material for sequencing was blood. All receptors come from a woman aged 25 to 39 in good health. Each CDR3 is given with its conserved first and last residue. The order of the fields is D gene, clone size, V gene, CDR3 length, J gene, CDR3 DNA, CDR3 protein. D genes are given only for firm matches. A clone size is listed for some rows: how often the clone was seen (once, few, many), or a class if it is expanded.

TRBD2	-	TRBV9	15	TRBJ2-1	TGTGCCAGCAGCGTGACTAGCGGGACTTACAATGAGCAGTTCTTC	CASSVTSGTYNEQFF
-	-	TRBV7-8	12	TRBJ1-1	TGTGCCAGCAGGTATTCGAACACTGAAGCTTTCTTT	CASRYSNTEAFF
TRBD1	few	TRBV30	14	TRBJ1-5	TGTGCCTGGAGCCGGGGACAGAGAAATCAGCCCCAGCATTTT	CAWSRGQRNQPQHF
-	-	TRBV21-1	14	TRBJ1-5	TGTGCCAGCAGCAAAGGGAACAGGCTGCAGCCCCAGCATTTT	CASSKGNRLQPQHF
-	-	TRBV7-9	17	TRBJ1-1	TGTGCCAGCAGCGAAGACTCTTGGACAGTGACTAACACTGAAGCTTTCTTT	CASSEDSWTVTNTEAFF
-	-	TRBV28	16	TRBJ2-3	TGTGCCAGCAGACCTTCGGAGGGGGGGGGCACAGATACGCAGTATTTT	CASRPSEGGGTDTQYF
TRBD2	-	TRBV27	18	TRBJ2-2	TGTGCCAGCAGTCCAGGGCGGCTAGCGGGACCGAAAAGAGGGGAGCTGTTTTTT	CASSPGRLAGPKRGELFF
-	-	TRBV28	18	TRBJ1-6	TGTGCCAGCAGTTCGGCACTCGGCCACGGAGGAGGTAATTCACCCCTCCACTTT	CASSSALGHGGGNSPLHF
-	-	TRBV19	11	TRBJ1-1	TGTGCCAGTAGTATTCGGGGTGAAGCTTTCTTT	CASSIRGEAFF
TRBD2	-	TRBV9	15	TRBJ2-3	TGTGCCAGCAGCGATAGCGGGAGAGGGGCAGATACGCAGTATTTT	CASSDSGRGADTQYF
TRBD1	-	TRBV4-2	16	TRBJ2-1	TGTGCCAGCAGCCAGGAGACGGGGACAGCGCACAATGAGCAGTTCTTC	CASSQETGTAHNEQFF
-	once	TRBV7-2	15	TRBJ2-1	TGTGCCAGCAGCTCACTCGTGAGCTCCTACAATGAGCAGTTCTTC	CASSSLVSSYNEQFF
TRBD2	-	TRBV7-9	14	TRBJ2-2	TGTGCCAGCAGCTTAGGTAGCGGGAGACTGAAGCTGTTTTTT	CASSLGSGRLKLFF
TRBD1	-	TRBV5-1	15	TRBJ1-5	TGCGCCAGCAGCTTGGGGACAGGGAGCACGGGGCCCCAGCATTTT	CASSLGTGSTGPQHF
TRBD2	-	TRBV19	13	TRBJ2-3	TGTGCCACGACTAGCGAGAGCACAGATACGCAGTATTTT	CATTSESTDTQYF
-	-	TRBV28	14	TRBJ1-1	TGTGCCAGCAGCCCTGGGACGGGAAACACTGAAGCTTTCTTT	CASSPGTGNTEAFF
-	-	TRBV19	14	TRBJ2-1	TGTGCCAGTAGTCTCATCTTGGGGGGTAATGAGCAGTTCTTC	CASSLILGGNEQFF
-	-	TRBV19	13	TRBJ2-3	TGTGCCAGCCAGGGAGGGGGTGCAGATACGCAGTATTTT	CASQGGGADTQYF
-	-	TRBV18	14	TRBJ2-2	TGTGCCAGCTCACCAACTAGTACCACCGGGGAGCTGTTTTTT	CASSPTSTTGELFF
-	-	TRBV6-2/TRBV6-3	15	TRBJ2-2	TGTGCCAGCAGTAACAGGGCGACGAACACCGGGGAGCTGTTTTTT	CASSNRATNTGELFF
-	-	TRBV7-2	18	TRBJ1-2	TGTGCCAGCAGCTCCCCACGAGGTGGCCAGCGTTATATCGGTGGCTACACCTTC	CASSSPRGGQRYIGGYTF
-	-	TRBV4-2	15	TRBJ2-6	TGTGCCAGCAGCCAAGACAACTCTGGGGCCAACGTCCTGACTTTC	CASSQDNSGANVLTF
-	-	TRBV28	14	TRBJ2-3	TGTGCCAGCAGTTTATTTGGGAGCACAGATACGCAGTATTTT	CASSLFGSTDTQYF
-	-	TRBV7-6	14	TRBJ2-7	TGTGCCAGCAGCTTAGCAGTATCGTCTCCCGAGCAGTACTTC	CASSLAVSSPEQYF
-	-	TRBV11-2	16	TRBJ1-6	TGTGCCAGCAGCTTAGTTTGGGCAGAAGATAATTCACCCCTCCACTTT	CASSLVWAEDNSPLHF
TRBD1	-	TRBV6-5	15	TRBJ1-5	TGTGCCAGCAAGGTATTACAGGGGAGCAATCAGCCCCAGCATTTT	CASKVLQGSNQPQHF
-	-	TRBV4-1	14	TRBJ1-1	TGCGCCAGCAGAGTGGGAGGGGAGAACACTGAAGCTTTCTTT	CASRVGGENTEAFF
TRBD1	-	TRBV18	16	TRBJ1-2	TGTGCCAGCTCACCAAACGGACAGGGCCTCAAGGCTGGCTACACCTTC	CASSPNGQGLKAGYTF
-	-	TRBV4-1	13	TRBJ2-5	TGCGCCAGCAGAATGGGAACGGAAGAGACCCAGTACTTC	CASRMGTEETQYF
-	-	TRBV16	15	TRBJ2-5	TGTGCCAGCAGCGGGGTGGTACGGACCCAAGAGACCCAGTACTTC	CASSGVVRTQETQYF
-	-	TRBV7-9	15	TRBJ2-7	TGTGCCAGCAGCCGAATTAGCGGTTTCTCCTACGAGCAGTACTTC	CASSRISGFSYEQYF
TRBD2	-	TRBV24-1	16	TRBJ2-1	TGTGCCACCAGTGACCCCGGGACTAGCGGGAGTAATGAGCAGTTCTTC	CATSDPGTSGSNEQFF
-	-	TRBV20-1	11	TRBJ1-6	TGCAGTGCTGGAAAAAATTCACCCCTCCACTTT	CSAGKNSPLHF
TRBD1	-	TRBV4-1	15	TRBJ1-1	TGCGCCAGCAGCCGGGGGACAGGGACGGACACTGAAGCTTTCTTT	CASSRGTGTDTEAFF
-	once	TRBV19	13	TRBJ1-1	TGTGCCAGTATCGCACCAGCGAACACTGAAGCTTTCTTT	CASIAPANTEAFF
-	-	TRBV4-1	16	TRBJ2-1	TGCGCCAGCAGTCTCCGGGGGCAGATAAACTACAATGAGCAGTTCTTC	CASSLRGQINYNEQFF
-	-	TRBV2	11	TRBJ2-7	TGTGCCAGCAGGAGGGGGGAGGAGCAGTACTTC	CASRRGEEQYF
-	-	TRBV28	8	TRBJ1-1	TGTCCCGGAGGGGGAGCTTTCTTT	CPGGGAFF
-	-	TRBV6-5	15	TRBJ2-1	TGTGCCAGCAGTTACCGCGGAGGGGCTTCGGATGAGCAGTTCTTC	CASSYRGGASDEQFF
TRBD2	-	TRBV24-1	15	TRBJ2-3	TGTGCCACCAGTAGCACTAGCGGGAATACAGATACGCAGTATTTT	CATSSTSGNTDTQYF
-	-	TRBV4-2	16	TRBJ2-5	TGTGCCAGCAGCCAAGAGGGAAGTCTACAGCAAGAGACCCAGTACTTC	CASSQEGSLQQETQYF
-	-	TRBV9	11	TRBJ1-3	TGTGCCAGCAGCCCCGGAAACACCATATATTTT	CASSPGNTIYF
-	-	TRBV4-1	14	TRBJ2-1	TGCGCCAGCAGCCAAGATTGGCCGGGCAATGAGCAGTTCTTC	CASSQDWPGNEQFF
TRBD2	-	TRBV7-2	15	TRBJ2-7	TGTGCCAGCAGTCGGGCTAGCGGACGAACCTACGAGCAGTACTTC	CASSRASGRTYEQYF
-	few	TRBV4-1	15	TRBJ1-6	TGCGCCAGCAGCCCAGCATTCTCCTATAATTCACCCCTCCACTTT	CASSPAFSYNSPLHF